A single T cell receptor (beta chain) is shown here with its context. The antigen is undetermined. The sample originates from a study of shared clonotypes between healthy human individuals. Study-level background: Each donor had three CD4 naive, three CD4 memory, two CD8 naive and one CD8 memory plate.

Replicate PCRs for sorted subsets used around 200 ng DNA; this equaled about 30,000 T cell genomes. Sequenced by immunoSEQ multiplex PCR; TCRdb stores in-frame clones only, minus some. There are roughly 1,500,000 clones in the sample; 98% occur only once, and about 0.42% lies in the top ten. This CDR3 region has 16 residues. V shed 3 bases, J shed 3 bases, and the junction held 3 bases outside the gene matches. Germline CDR1 and CDR2: SGHRS and YFSETQ. Findings of the study overall: Lower generation probabilities were found for non-shared clonotypes than for those shared by all four donors.

The sequence derives from a man under 40 in good health. J is TRBJ2-4 and V is TRBV5-1; the match to TRBD2 covers 13 bases. The sequenced material came from naive CD4+ T cells sorted from blood. Subset here: CD45RA+ positively selected. The CDR3, as DNA: TGCGCCAGCAGCTCCGGACTAGCGGGAGTCAAAAACATTCAGTACTTC. Translated: CASSSGLAGVKNIQYF.